The subject of this entry is one T cell receptor (beta chain). Antigen specificity is unknown. This entry belongs to a study of T-cell memory formation after mild COVID-19. The overall study: Clustering of TCRs was largely donor specific. Findings of the study overall: CD4+ contracting clones were mainly CM and EM; CD8+ ones, EMRA.

MiXCR, applied by TCRdb to the 5' RACE reads, yields one record per CDR3 protein. The table records a few hundred thousand distinct CDR3 sequences, approximately 16% of them present only once. This CDR3 spans 13 amino acids. V was cut by 1 base and J by 10 bases, with 8 bases left in between. The germline V gene encodes CDR1 SGHVS and CDR2 FNYEAQ. This clonotype originated in a man aged 18 to 29 who had mild COVID-19 (a few samples of this study predate the infection). Cell type and time point are not known. The J gene is TRBJ1-6, the V gene TRBV7-6; no clear D gene. Sequenced sample: PBMCs or a T cell subset sorted from them (not recorded which). CDR3 nucleotides: TGTGCCAGCAGCTTAGGCGTTCGCTCACCCCTCCACTTT. Protein product: CASSLGVRSPLHF.